Presented here are 12 T cell receptor beta chains from one specimen sequenced in a study of cytomegalovirus exposure and HLA in healthy donors. Repertoires were generated with immunoSEQ multiplex PCR, while TCRdb's copy carries only in-frame clones and drops some. Counted here are around 160,000 clones, 84% occurring once; the ten biggest clones make up approximately 10%. Sequenced sample: PBMCs. The source is a young man in good health and CMV-seropositive.

The rearrangement joins TRBV5-1 to TRBJ2-3; 11 positions agree with TRBD2. V gave up 4 bases and J gave up 0 bases; unmatched junction bases: 1. Germline-derived CDR1 and CDR2 are SGHRS and YFSETQ. This CDR3 is 15 amino acids long. CDR3: CASSGTSGSTDTQYF. The CDR3 DNA sequence: TGCGCCAGCAGCGGGACTAGCGGAAGCACAGATACGCAGTATTTT.

The CDR3, as DNA: TGTGCCAGCAGCGTAGGGGAGCGGGAGGATTCAGAGACCCAGTACTTC. This codes for CASSVGEREDSETQYF. The chain joins TRBV9 to TRBJ2-5, with 9 nucleotides matching TRBD2. The germline V gene has CDR1 SGDLS and CDR2 YYNGEE. The CDR3 runs 16 residues. V was pared by 0 bases and J by 4 bases, with 7 bases of the junction left unmatched.

The chain combines TRBV5-1 with TRBJ1-1, with TRBD1 as a possible D gene (5 bases). Trimming took 4 bases from V and 1 from J, leaving 14 bases between them. The CDR3 loop spans 15 amino acids. Germline CDR1 SGHRS, CDR2 YFSETQ. The DNA of the CDR3 is TGCGCCAGCAGCCCATGGACATCGGAGAACACTGAAGCTTTCTTT. This codes for CASSPWTSENTEAFF. Full variable domain (missing parts from reference TRBV5-1 and TRBJ1-1): KAGVTQTPRYLIKTRGQQVTLSCSPISGHRSVSWYQQTPGQGLQFLFEYFSETQRNKGNFPGRFSGRQFSNSRSEMNVSTLELGDSALYLCASSPWTSENTEAFFGQGTRLTVV.

This clone occurred a few times. The chain is built from TRBV6-6 and TRBJ1-2, with 11 bases identical to TRBD1. The V segment lost 2 bases and the J segment 4 bases; nucleotides outside the gene matches: 3. This CDR3 is 15 amino acids long. Germline CDR1 MNHNY, CDR2 SVGAGI (reference sequence). CDR3 residues: CASSYRGQGVYGYTF. In nucleotides, the CDR3 is TGTGCCAGCAGTTACAGGGGACAGGGGGTCTATGGCTACACCTTC.

This sequence joins TRBV11-2 and TRBJ2-5; D is unresolved. Germline V CDR1 and CDR2: SGHAT, FQNNGV. This CDR3 is built from 14 residues. V dropped 5 bases and J dropped 4 bases, with 14 bases sitting between them. CDR3: CASSPGLPGETQYF. The CDR3 DNA follows: TGTGCCAGCAGCCCCGGCCTCCCGGGAGAGACCCAGTACTTC.

J is TRBJ1-1 and V is TRBV27; maybe TRBD1 (5 bases). V was shortened by 2 bases and J by 3 bases, with 7 bases between the two germline ends. The CDR3 has 13 amino acids. CDR1 is MNHEY, CDR2 SMNVEV, per germline (reference sequence). Written as DNA, the CDR3 is TGTGCCAGCAGTTTAAAAGGGGACACTGAAGCTTTCTTT. This encodes CASSLKGDTEAFF.

This chain uses TRBV4-2 with TRBJ2-7; 9 positions agree with TRBD2. Germline CDR1 reads LGHNA; CDR2 reads YNFKEQ. Trimming at V came to 3 bases and at J to 5 bases, leaving 11 bases not matched to a gene. This CDR3 comprises 16 residues. The CDR3 spells CASSHLGGLAENEQYF. CDR3 bases: TGTGCCAGCAGCCACCTTGGGGGACTAGCTGAGAACGAGCAGTACTTC.

The rearrangement joins TRBV2 to TRBJ1-4; D unclear. The CDR3 consists of 15 residues. From germline, CDR1 is SNHLY and CDR2 FYNNEI. Trimming removed 7 bases from V and 1 base from J, with 13 bases in between. The CDR3 DNA sequence: TGTGCCAGCATTAGGGTAGGGAGAACTAATGAAAAACTGTTTTTT. This codes for CASIRVGRTNEKLFF.

This clone has a handful of counts. In nucleotides, the CDR3 is TGTGCCAGTAGCCCCGACAGGGGGTATTCACCCCTCCACTTT. Translation gives CASSPDRGYSPLHF. The chain is built from TRBV2 and TRBJ1-6, with 9 bases aligning to TRBD1. The V gene's germline CDR1 is SNHLY and CDR2 FYNNEI. This CDR3 contains 14 residues. The V gene end was trimmed by 9 bases and the J gene end by 8 bases; junction bases not matched to a gene: 8.

The chain employs TRBV11-2 and TRBJ1-2; TRBD1 matches 10 bases. The CDR3 contains 14 residues. Germline CDR1 and CDR2: SGHAT and FQNNGV. V shed 1 base, J shed 7 bases, and the junction held 3 bases outside the gene matches. The CDR3 DNA follows: TGTGCCAGCAGCTTAGCGGGACAGGGGACTGGCTACACCTTC. Residues: CASSLAGQGTGYTF.

This clone was detected a few times. The chain links TRBV28 to TRBJ2-7; 9 bases map to TRBD2. The CDR3 contains 15 residues. V shed 6 bases, J shed 3 bases, and the junction held 9 bases outside the gene matches. Germline V lookup: CDR1 MDHEN, CDR2 SYDVKM. For the CDR3, the DNA is TGTGCCAGCAGCGACAGCGGGGGGCTACGCTACGAGCAGTACTTC. It codes for CASSDSGGLRYEQYF. Combining the CDR3 with reference TRBV28 and TRBJ2-7 gives the whole variable domain DVKVTQSSRYLVKRTGEKVFLECVQDMDHENMFWYRQDPGLGLRLIYFSYDVKMKEKGDIPEGYSVSREKKERFSLILESASTNQTSMYLCASSDSGGLRYEQYFGPGTRLTVT.

V and J are TRBV29-1 and TRBJ1-1; D unresolved. CDR1 SQVTM and CDR2 ANQGSEA come from the germline V gene. The CDR3 contains 13 residues. Trimming stripped 4 bases from V and 2 bases from J, with 11 bases between. The CDR3 DNA is TGCAGCGTTGCAAGACAACCAAACACTGAAGCTTTCTTT. Translating it yields CSVARQPNTEAFF.